Included here is one T cell receptor beta chain sequence, with context. In the authors' methods: By means of reference gene primer amplification, nucleated cell counts were estimated. Repertoires were generated with immunoSEQ multiplex PCR, while TCRdb's copy carries only in-frame clones and drops some. That table is the source of V, J and clone size, and D and trimming were worked out from the DNA. The repertoire includes 260,000 or so clones, over 70% of them detected once, and 5% to 6% sits in the top ten. This record belongs to a study of blood T cell repertoires in COVID-19. On the study more broadly: Nucleic acid was either cDNA or gDNA, and it came from T cells, B-cell-depleted T cells, or PBMCs.

The CDR3 contains 12 residues. V lost 7 bases to trimming and J lost 1 base, with 10 bases between them. Germline assignment: CDR1 SQVTM and CDR2 ANQGSEA. The chain uses TRBV29-1 and TRBJ1-1, with D perhaps TRBD1 (5 bases). Sequencing input: peripheral blood. The origin of this receptor is a man older than 75 with acute or convalescent COVID-19. DNA of the CDR3: TGCAGCGGCACTACAGGGAACACTGAAGCTTTCTTT. Translating gives CSGTTGNTEAFF.